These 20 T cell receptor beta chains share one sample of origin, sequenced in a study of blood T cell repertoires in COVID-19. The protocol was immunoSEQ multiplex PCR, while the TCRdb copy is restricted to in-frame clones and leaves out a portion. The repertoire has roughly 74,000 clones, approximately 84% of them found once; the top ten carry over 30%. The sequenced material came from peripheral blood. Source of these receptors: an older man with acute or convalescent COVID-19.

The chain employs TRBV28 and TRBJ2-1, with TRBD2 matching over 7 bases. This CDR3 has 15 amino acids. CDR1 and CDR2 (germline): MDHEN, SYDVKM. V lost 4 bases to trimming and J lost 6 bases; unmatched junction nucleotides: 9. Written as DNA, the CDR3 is TGTGCCAGCAGTTGGGGTAGCGGGCTCCTCAATGAGCAGTTCTTC. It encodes CASSWGSGLLNEQFF. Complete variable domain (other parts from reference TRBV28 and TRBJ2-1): DVKVTQSSRYLVKRTGEKVFLECVQDMDHENMFWYRQDPGLGLRLIYFSYDVKMKEKGDIPEGYSVSREKKERFSLILESASTNQTSMYLCASSWGSGLLNEQFFGPGTRLTVL.

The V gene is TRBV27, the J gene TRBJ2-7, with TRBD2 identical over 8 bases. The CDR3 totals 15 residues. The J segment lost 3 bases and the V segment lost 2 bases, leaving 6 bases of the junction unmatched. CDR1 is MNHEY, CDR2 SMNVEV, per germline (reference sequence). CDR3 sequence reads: CASSLAPGTSYEQYF. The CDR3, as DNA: TGTGCCAGCAGTTTAGCTCCTGGGACTAGCTACGAGCAGTACTTC.

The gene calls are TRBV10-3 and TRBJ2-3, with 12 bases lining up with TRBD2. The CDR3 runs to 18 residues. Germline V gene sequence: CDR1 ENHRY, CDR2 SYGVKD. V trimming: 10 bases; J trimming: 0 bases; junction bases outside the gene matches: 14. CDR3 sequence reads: CATKGRTSGALSTDTQYF. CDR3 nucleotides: TGTGCCACCAAAGGGAGGACTAGCGGGGCCCTAAGCACAGATACGCAGTATTTT.

CDR3 sequence: CASSHLGGSRYGYTF. The DNA of the CDR3 is TGTGCCAGCAGCCACCTGGGGGGGAGCAGGTATGGCTACACCTTC. V usage is TRBV3-1 (or the pseudogene TRBV3-2) and J usage is TRBJ1-2, with a tentative D call TRBD1 (5 bases). Germline CDR1 reads LGHDT; CDR2 reads YNNKEL (reference sequence). V was pared by 3 bases and J by 5 bases, with 16 bases between. The CDR3 has 15 amino acids.

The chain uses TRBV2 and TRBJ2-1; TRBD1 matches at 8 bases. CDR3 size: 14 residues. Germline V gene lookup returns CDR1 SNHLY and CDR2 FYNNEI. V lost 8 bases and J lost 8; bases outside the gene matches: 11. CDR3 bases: TGTGCCAGCGGCTTAGTACAGGGGGTCTATGAGCAGTTCTTC. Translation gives CASGLVQGVYEQFF.

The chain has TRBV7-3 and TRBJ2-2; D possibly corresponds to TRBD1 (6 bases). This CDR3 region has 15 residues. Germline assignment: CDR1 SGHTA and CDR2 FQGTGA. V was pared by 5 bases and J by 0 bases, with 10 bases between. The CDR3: CASSLQGPNTGELFF. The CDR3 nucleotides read TGTGCCAGCAGCCTACAGGGCCCGAACACCGGGGAGCTGTTTTTT.

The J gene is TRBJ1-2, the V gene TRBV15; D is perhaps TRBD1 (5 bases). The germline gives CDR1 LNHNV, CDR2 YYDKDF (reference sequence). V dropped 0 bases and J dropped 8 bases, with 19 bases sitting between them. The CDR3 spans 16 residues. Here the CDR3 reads CATSRELRGNVLGYTF. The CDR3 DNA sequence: TGTGCCACCAGCAGAGAGCTACGGGGGAACGTGCTGGGCTACACCTTC.

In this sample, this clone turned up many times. CDR3 protein: CASSLTRQGLNTEAFF. CDR3 nucleotides: TGTGCCAGCAGCTTAACCAGACAGGGATTGAACACTGAAGCTTTCTTT. The chain carries TRBV7-8 and TRBJ1-1; TRBD1 aligns across 7 bases. Germline V CDR1 and CDR2: SGHVS, FQNEAQ. This CDR3 contains 16 residues. The V gene end was trimmed by 2 bases and the J gene end by 0 bases; junction bases not matched to a gene: 6.

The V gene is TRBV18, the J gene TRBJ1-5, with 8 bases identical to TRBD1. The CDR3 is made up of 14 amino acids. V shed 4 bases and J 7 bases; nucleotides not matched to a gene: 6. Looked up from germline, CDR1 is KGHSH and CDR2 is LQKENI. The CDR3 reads CASSLQGAGQPQHF. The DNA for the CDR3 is TGTGCCAGCTCACTTCAGGGGGCGGGCCAGCCCCAGCATTTT.

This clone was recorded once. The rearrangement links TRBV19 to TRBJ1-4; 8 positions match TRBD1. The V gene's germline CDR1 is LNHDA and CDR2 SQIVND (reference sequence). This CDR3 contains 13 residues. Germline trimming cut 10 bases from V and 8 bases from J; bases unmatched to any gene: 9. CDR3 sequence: CATRGRNVEKLFF. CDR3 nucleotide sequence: TGTGCCACCAGGGGGCGGAATGTGGAAAAACTGTTTTTT. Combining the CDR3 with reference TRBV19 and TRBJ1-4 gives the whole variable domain DGGITQSPKYLFRKEGQNVTLSCEQNLNHDAMYWYRQDPGQGLRLIYYSQIVNDFQKGDIAEGYSVSREKKESFPLTVTSAQKNPTAFYLCATRGRNVEKLFFGSGTQLSVL.

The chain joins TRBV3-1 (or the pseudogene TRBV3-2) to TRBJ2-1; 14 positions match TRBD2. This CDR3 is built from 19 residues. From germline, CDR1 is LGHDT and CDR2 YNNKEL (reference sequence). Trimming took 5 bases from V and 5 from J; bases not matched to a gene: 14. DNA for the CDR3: TGTGCCAGCAGCTCACACGGGACTAGCGGGAGAGGCGGTAACAATGAGCAGTTCTTC. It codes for CASSSHGTSGRGGNNEQFF.

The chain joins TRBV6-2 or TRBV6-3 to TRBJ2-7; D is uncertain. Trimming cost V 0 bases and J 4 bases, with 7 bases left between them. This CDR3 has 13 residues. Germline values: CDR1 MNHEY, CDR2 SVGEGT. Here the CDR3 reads CASSYSRDYEQYF. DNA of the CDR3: TGTGCCAGCAGTTACTCGAGAGATTACGAGCAGTACTTC.

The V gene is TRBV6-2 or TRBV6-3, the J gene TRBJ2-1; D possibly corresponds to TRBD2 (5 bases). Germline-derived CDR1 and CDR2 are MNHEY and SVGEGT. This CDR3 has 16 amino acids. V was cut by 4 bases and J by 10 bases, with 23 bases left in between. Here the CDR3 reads CASSFAGGTPRGEQFF. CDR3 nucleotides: TGTGCCAGCAGTTTTGCGGGTGGTACCCCACGGGGAGAGCAGTTCTTC.

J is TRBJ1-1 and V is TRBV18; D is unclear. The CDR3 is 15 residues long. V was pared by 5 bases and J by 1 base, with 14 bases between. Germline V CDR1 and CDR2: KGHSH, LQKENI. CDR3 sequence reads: CASSSSRAENTEAFF. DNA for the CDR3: TGTGCCAGCTCATCATCGAGGGCAGAGAACACTGAAGCTTTCTTT.

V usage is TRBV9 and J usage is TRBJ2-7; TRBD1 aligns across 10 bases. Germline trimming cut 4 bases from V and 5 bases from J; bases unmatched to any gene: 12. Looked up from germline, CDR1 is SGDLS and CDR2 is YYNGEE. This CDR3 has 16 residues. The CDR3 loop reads CASSPHSGTGDDEQYF. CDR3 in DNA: TGTGCCAGCAGCCCTCACTCCGGGACAGGGGACGACGAGCAGTACTTC.

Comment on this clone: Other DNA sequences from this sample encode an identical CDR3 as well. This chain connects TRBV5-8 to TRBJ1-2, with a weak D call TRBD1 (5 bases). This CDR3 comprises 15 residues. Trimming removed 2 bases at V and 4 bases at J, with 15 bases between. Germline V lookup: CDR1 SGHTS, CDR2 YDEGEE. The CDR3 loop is CASSFVQGNVYGYTF. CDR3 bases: TGTGCCAGCAGCTTTGTCCAGGGAAATGTCTATGGCTACACCTTC.

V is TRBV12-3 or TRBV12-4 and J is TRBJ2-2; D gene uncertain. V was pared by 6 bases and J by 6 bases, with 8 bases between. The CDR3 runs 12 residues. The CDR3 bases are TGTGCCAGCAGACAGTTTCCCGGGGAGCTGTTTTTT. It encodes CASRQFPGELFF.

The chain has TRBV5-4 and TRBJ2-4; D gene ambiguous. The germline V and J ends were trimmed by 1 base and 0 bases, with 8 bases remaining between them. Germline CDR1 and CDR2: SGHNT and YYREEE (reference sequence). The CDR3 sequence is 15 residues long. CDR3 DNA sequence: TGTGCCAGCAGCTTGACTACCCCAGCCAAAAACATTCAGTACTTC. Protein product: CASSLTTPAKNIQYF.

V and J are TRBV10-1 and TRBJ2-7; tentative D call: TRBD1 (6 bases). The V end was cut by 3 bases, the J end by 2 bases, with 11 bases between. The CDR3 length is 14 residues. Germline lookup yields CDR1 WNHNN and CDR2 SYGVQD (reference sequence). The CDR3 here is CASSDPGAPYEQYF. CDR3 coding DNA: TGCGCCAGCAGTGACCCAGGGGCTCCCTACGAGCAGTACTTC.

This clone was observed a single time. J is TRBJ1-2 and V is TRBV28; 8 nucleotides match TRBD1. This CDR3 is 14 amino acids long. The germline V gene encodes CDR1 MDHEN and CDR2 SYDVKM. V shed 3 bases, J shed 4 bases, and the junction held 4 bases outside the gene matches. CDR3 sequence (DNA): TGTGCCAGCAGTTTGGGGACAGGCCGCTATGGCTACACCTTC. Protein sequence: CASSLGTGRYGYTF.